Shown below are 28 T cell receptor beta chains from a single sample sequenced in a study of T cell responses to AZD1222 COVID-19 vaccine. The repertoire was sequenced with immunoSEQ multiplex PCR; TCRdb's copy has only in-frame clones and lacks some. Counted here are tens of thousands of clones, around 83% occurring once; the ten biggest clones make up about 12%. The material was peripheral blood, obtained on day 0 of AZD1222 vaccination. The receptors originated from an adult in good health.

This CDR3 reads CASSQGQGYEQYF. DNA of the CDR3: TGTGCCAGCAGCCAAGGACAGGGCTACGAGCAGTACTTC. This sequence joins TRBV14 and TRBJ2-7; TRBD1 matches at 7 bases. The V gene's germline CDR1 is SGHDN and CDR2 FVKESK. This CDR3 comprises 13 residues. V was pared by 1 base and J by 3 bases, with 0 bases of the junction left unmatched.

The CDR3 reads CASSVDLTTDTQYF. In DNA, the CDR3 is TGCGCCAGCAGCGTGGACCTTACCACAGATACGCAGTATTTT. This sequence joins TRBV5-1 and TRBJ2-3; D uncertain. The V end lost 4 bases, the J end lost 2 bases, and 11 bases lay between the germline ends. Germline CDR1 and CDR2: SGHRS and YFSETQ. The CDR3 contains 14 residues.

This clone was counted at least ten times. The same CDR3 arises from other DNA sequences in this sample as well. The chain uses TRBV9 and TRBJ2-1, with D tentatively TRBD1 or TRBD2 (5 bases each). The CDR3 length is 14 residues. V was cut by 0 bases and J by 1 base, with 5 bases left in between. Germline V CDR1 and CDR2: SGDLS, YYNGEE. The CDR3 protein is CASSVGGSYNEQFF. CDR3 DNA sequence: TGTGCCAGCAGCGTAGGGGGGTCCTACAATGAGCAGTTCTTC. The variable domain in full, completed from reference TRBV9 and TRBJ2-1, reads DSGVTQTPKHLITATGQRVTLRCSPRSGDLSVYWYQQSLDQGLQFLIQYYNGEERAKGNILERFSAQQFPDLHSELNLSSLELGDSALYFCASSVGGSYNEQFFGPGTRLTVL.

The J gene is TRBJ2-1, the V gene TRBV4-3, with unresolved D. The CDR3 sequence is 15 residues long. Germline V CDR1 and CDR2: LGHNA, YSLEER. With 1 base removed from V and 7 bases from J, the gap between germline ends came to 14 bases. This CDR3 is CASSQARVNPNEQFF. Written as DNA, the CDR3 is TGCGCCAGCAGCCAAGCCCGAGTGAATCCGAATGAGCAGTTCTTC.

The V and J genes are TRBV5-1 and TRBJ2-7; D may be TRBD1 (6 bases). Germline lookup yields CDR1 SGHRS and CDR2 YFSETQ. The CDR3 runs 13 residues. Trimming took 4 bases from V and 0 from J, leaving 8 bases between them. CDR3 in DNA: TGCGCCAGCAGCGGGACAAACTCCTACGAGCAGTACTTC. Translating gives CASSGTNSYEQYF.

A remark on this clone: The same CDR3 arises from other DNA sequences in this sample as well. DNA for the CDR3: TGTGCCAGCAGTTACTCGGGGGGAAGCAATCAGCCCCAGCATTTT. It specifies CASSYSGGSNQPQHF. The rearrangement links TRBV6-5 to TRBJ1-5; possibly TRBD1 for D (5 bases). This CDR3 has 15 residues. Germline CDR1 MNHEY, CDR2 SVGAGI. V lost 0 bases to trimming and J lost 1 base, with 7 bases between them.

This chain connects TRBV10-3 to TRBJ2-1, with D tentatively TRBD1 (7 bases). CDR1 is ENHRY and CDR2 is SYGVKD in the germline V gene. Trimming stripped 8 bases from V and 0 bases from J, with 14 bases between. The CDR3 runs 15 residues. DNA for the CDR3: TGTGCCATCGGGCGGGACAGAAACTCCTACAATGAGCAGTTCTTC. Protein sequence: CAIGRDRNSYNEQFF.

V and J are TRBV28 and TRBJ1-1; D is possibly TRBD1 (6 bases). The germline V gene has CDR1 MDHEN and CDR2 SYDVKM. The CDR3 spans 15 residues. Trimming took 6 bases from V and 1 from J, leaving 15 bases between them. CDR3 protein: CASSLGRGGNTEAFF. The CDR3 DNA sequence: TGTGCCAGCAGCCTGGGGAGGGGGGGGAACACTGAAGCTTTCTTT.

This clone was counted a few times. The chain is built from TRBV5-4 and TRBJ1-1; no clear D. The V end lost 7 bases, the J end lost 6 bases, and 13 bases lay between the germline ends. CDR3 length equals 12 residues. Germline V gene lookup returns CDR1 SGHNT and CDR2 YYREEE (reference sequence). The CDR3, as DNA: TGTGCCAGCCTCGATGAGGCCTCTGAAGCTTTCTTT. Protein sequence: CASLDEASEAFF.

CDR3 in DNA: TGTGCCAGTAGTGGCCCTTGGGGACAGAACTCTGGGGCCAACGTCCTGACTTTC. Protein: CASSGPWGQNSGANVLTF. The chain recombines TRBV19 with TRBJ2-6, with 7 bases that match TRBD1. With 5 bases clipped from V and 0 bases from J, the junction kept 10 bases outside the gene matches. Germline CDR1 LNHDA, CDR2 SQIVND (reference sequence). This CDR3 spans 18 amino acids.

V and J are TRBV9 and TRBJ2-7; the D is unclear. CDR3 length: 14 residues. Germline lookup yields CDR1 SGDLS and CDR2 YYNGEE. V lost 0 bases, J lost 2 bases, and 9 bases lay in between. The CDR3 DNA is TGTGCCAGCAGCGTAGGGGGTCTCGCCTACGAGCAGTACTTC. Translation gives CASSVGGLAYEQYF.

V is TRBV30 and J is TRBJ2-5; D gene unclear. V was pared by 0 bases and J by 5 bases, with 10 bases between. The CDR3 runs to 13 residues. The germline CDR1 and CDR2 sequences are GTSNPN and SVGIG (reference sequence). The CDR3 reads CAWSVEVWETQYF. DNA of the CDR3: TGTGCCTGGAGTGTTGAGGTGTGGGAGACCCAGTACTTC.

The chain recombines TRBV5-1 with TRBJ2-1; D is undetermined. The CDR3 runs to 14 residues. The germline gives CDR1 SGHRS, CDR2 YFSETQ. V was shortened by 0 bases and J by 8 bases, with 12 bases between the two germline ends. The CDR3 is CASSLGPQGDEQFF. The DNA for the CDR3 is TGCGCCAGCAGCTTGGGACCCCAAGGCGATGAGCAGTTCTTC. Filled out from reference TRBV5-1 and TRBJ2-1, the complete variable domain reads KAGVTQTPRYLIKTRGQQVTLSCSPISGHRSVSWYQQTPGQGLQFLFEYFSETQRNKGNFPGRFSGRQFSNSRSEMNVSTLELGDSALYLCASSLGPQGDEQFFGPGTRLTVL.

The chain couples TRBV3-1 (or the pseudogene TRBV3-2) to TRBJ2-1; possibly TRBD2 for D (6 bases). CDR3 size: 14 residues. V shed 4 bases and J shed 0 bases, with 7 bases lying between them. The germline V gene has CDR1 LGHDT and CDR2 YNNKEL (reference sequence). CDR3 DNA: TGTGCCAGCAGCCCCGGGAGCTCCTACAATGAGCAGTTCTTC. Protein: CASSPGSSYNEQFF.

This clone was found once. The chain has TRBV10-2 and TRBJ1-1, with 7 bases lining up with TRBD1. Trimming removed 2 bases from V and 11 bases from J; junction bases left unmatched: 5. Germline assignment: CDR1 WSHSY and CDR2 SAAADI. This CDR3 comprises 12 residues. DNA for the CDR3: TGCGCCAGCAGTGAGGACAGGGTTTGGGCTTTCTTT. It yields the protein CASSEDRVWAFF.

The rearrangement links TRBV6-5 to TRBJ1-1; D is unresolved. Between the trimmed V and J ends, which lost 6 bases and 11 bases, there was a span of 16 bases. Germline V gene sequence: CDR1 MNHEY, CDR2 SVGAGI. CDR3 length: 12 residues. The CDR3 here is CASSQKGYSAFF. The CDR3 region has the DNA TGTGCCAGCAGCCAAAAAGGATACAGTGCTTTCTTT.

The CDR3 coding sequence is TGTGCCAGCAGCCAGAACCGGTGGGGTGAAAAACTGTTTTTT. Amino acid sequence: CASSQNRWGEKLFF. The rearrangement joins TRBV3-1 (or the pseudogene TRBV3-2) to TRBJ1-4; D unclear. Germline V gene lookup returns CDR1 LGHDT and CDR2 YNNKEL (reference sequence). The CDR3 loop spans 14 amino acids. Trimming removed 3 bases from V and 7 bases from J, with 12 bases in between.

This chain joins TRBV19 and TRBJ2-7; D tentatively reads TRBD1 or TRBD2 (5 bases each). The CDR3 length is 15 residues. Per germline, CDR1 LNHDA and CDR2 SQIVND (reference sequence). The ends were cut back, 5 bases at V and 7 bases at J, with 21 bases in the middle. The CDR3 sequence: CASSSSRDGLYEQYF. The CDR3 region has the DNA TGTGCCAGTAGTTCCTCCCGGGACGGCCTCTATGAGCAGTACTTC.

The CDR3 protein is CASTPPGGTDYEQYF. In nucleotides, the CDR3 is TGCGCCAGCACCCCACCCGGGGGAACCGATTACGAGCAGTACTTC. The gene calls are TRBV5-1 and TRBJ2-7; D is perhaps TRBD2 (6 bases). Trimming removed 6 bases from V and 4 bases from J, with 20 bases in between. Germline V gives CDR1 SGHRS, CDR2 YFSETQ. The CDR3 loop spans 15 amino acids.

The chain uses TRBV21-1 and TRBJ1-5; the table's D call TRBD1 went unverified against the DNA. TRBV21-1 is flagged as a pseudogene. This CDR3 comprises 17 residues. DNA for the CDR3: TGTGCCAGCAGCAAAGCAACGCAGGGGGTAATCTATCAGCCCCAGCATTTT. The encoded protein is CASSKATQGVIYQPQHF.

The table lists this clone with a few counts. V is TRBV19 and J is TRBJ2-7; D is unresolved. Germline V lookup: CDR1 LNHDA, CDR2 SQIVND (reference sequence). CDR3 length equals 13 residues. Deletions cut 5 bases from V and 1 base from J, with 9 bases between. CDR3 sequence reads: CASSWASSYEQYF. The CDR3 bases are TGTGCCAGTAGTTGGGCCAGTTCCTACGAGCAGTACTTC.

The rearrangement joins TRBV2 to TRBJ1-2, with 7 bases that match TRBD1. The CDR3 is 14 residues long. Trimming cost V 6 bases and J 0 bases; bases outside gene matches: 4. Germline loops: CDR1 SNHLY, CDR2 FYNNEI. The DNA of the CDR3 is TGTGCCAGCAGAAGACAGGGAGCTAACTATGGCTACACCTTC. Amino acid sequence: CASRRQGANYGYTF.

The chain is built from TRBV11-2 and TRBJ2-2, with 7 bases lining up with TRBD2. This CDR3 region has 16 residues. V lost 1 base, J lost 1 base, and 3 bases stayed unmatched. Germline CDR1 is SGHAT and CDR2 is FQNNGV. CDR3 DNA: TGTGCCAGCAGCTTAGCCCCGGGAGGGAACACCGGGGAGCTGTTTTTT. Its translation is CASSLAPGGNTGELFF.

This clone was counted once. The V call is TRBV15, the J call TRBJ1-2; D possibly corresponds to TRBD1 (5 bases). With 0 bases removed from V and 0 bases from J, the gap between germline ends came to 11 bases. Germline V CDR1 and CDR2: LNHNV, YYDKDF (reference sequence). The CDR3 runs 16 residues. In DNA form, the CDR3 reads TGTGCCACCAGCAGAGATCTGGGGGTTTCTAACTATGGCTACACCTTC. This gives the protein CATSRDLGVSNYGYTF.

The DNA of the CDR3 is TGTGCCAGCAGCTTTCGACTAGCGGTGCACACCGGGGAGCTGTTTTTT. Translating gives CASSFRLAVHTGELFF. This chain joins TRBV5-6 and TRBJ2-2; 9 positions match TRBD2. The CDR3 runs 16 residues. CDR1 and CDR2 (germline): SGHDT, YYEEEE. J was trimmed by 3 bases and V by 2 bases; bases with no gene match: 5.

The chain recombines TRBV7-9 with TRBJ1-2; the match to TRBD1 covers 8 bases. In germline, CDR1 is SEHNR, CDR2 FQNEAQ (reference sequence). The CDR3 extends over 17 amino acids. J lost 8 bases, V lost 1 base, and 15 bases had no gene match. This chain's CDR3 is CASSLGGGQGRLYGYTF. The DNA of the CDR3 is TGTGCCAGCAGCTTAGGGGGCGGACAGGGAAGATTGTACGGCTACACCTTC.

The chain uses TRBV11-2 and TRBJ1-5; a possible D gene is TRBD1 (6 bases). The V gene lost 5 bases and the J gene lost 7 bases, with 12 bases spanning the gap. CDR3 length: 13 amino acids. Germline values: CDR1 SGHAT, CDR2 FQNNGV. CDR3 nucleotide sequence: TGTGCCAGCAGCCCAGGGGTGGGGCAGCCCCAGCATTTT. This codes for CASSPGVGQPQHF.

This chain joins TRBV6-5 and TRBJ1-3, with unresolved D. Germline values: CDR1 MNHEY, CDR2 SVGAGI. There are 15 residues in the CDR3. With 3 bases removed from V and 0 bases from J, the gap between germline ends came to 9 bases. The DNA of the CDR3 is TGTGCCAGCAGTTATGAGCCGGGCTCTGGAAACACCATATATTTT. Translation gives CASSYEPGSGNTIYF.